The T cell receptor beta chain under discussion was sequenced for a study of T-cell memory formation after mild COVID-19. Study summary: Clustering of TCRs was largely donor specific.

To note about this clonotype: Antigen unknown.

The authors produced TCR alpha and TCR beta cDNA libraries with sample barcodes and UMIs by 5'RACE using constant-segment primers. TCRdb ran MiXCR on the 5' RACE reads and lists one entry per CDR3 protein. Of about 430,000 distinct CDR3 sequences in the sample, approximately 24% are singletons; the top ten hold around 8.1%. The J segment lost 4 bases and the V segment lost 6 bases, leaving 9 bases of the junction unmatched. This CDR3 is 15 amino acids long. Study conclusions and caveats: Second-wave clones with a day 37 peak had unconfirmed SARS-CoV-2 specificity. A second wave expanding day 15 to 37 was CD4+-biased; contracting clones were balanced.

Sequencing input: PBMCs or a T cell subset sorted from them (not recorded which). This chain joins TRBV12-3 or TRBV12-4 and TRBJ2-3, with 8 positions matching TRBD2. This TCR was sampled from an adult woman who had mild COVID-19 (a few samples of this study predate the infection). Cell type and time point are not known. The CDR3: CASRGTAGVADTQYF. The CDR3 DNA reads TGTGCCAGCAGGGGCACAGCGGGGGTGGCAGATACGCAGTATTTT.